This passage covers 17 T cell receptor beta chains from one sample sequenced in a study of T cells in Graves' hyperthyroidism and ophthalmopathy (dated by TCRdb to the late 2010s). Receptors were amplified or captured by multiplex PCR. Sequencing relied on an Illumina HiSeq 2000. The TCR beta CDR3 regions were amplified from RNA transcripts. For the first round of RT-PCR on the TCR CDR3, the HTBI primer set was used together with the Qiagen OneStep RT-PCR kit. Using fastp trimming at Q25 and MiXCR clonotype assembly, TCRdb reanalyzed the public sequencing data and kept in-frame beta chains. Entries are consolidated by CDR3 protein sequence, retaining the most common genes and DNA. For this sample there are more than 500,000 distinct CDR3 sequences; 15% to 20% appear just once. The ten largest clones represent approximately 32% of the sample. Sequencing was carried out using blood. These TCRs come from a woman aged 30 to 39 with Graves' ophthalmopathy.

This clonotype was observed many times. V gene TRBV19 combines with J gene TRBJ1-1, with a tentative D call TRBD1 (5 bases). Germline V gene sequence: CDR1 LNHDA, CDR2 SQIVND (reference sequence). The V gene lost 5 bases and the J gene lost 4 bases, with 23 bases spanning the gap. The CDR3 consists of 17 residues. In DNA, the CDR3 is TGTGCCAGTAGTTTTGGGGCAAACATCTTTGAGAGCACTGAAGCTTTCTTT. Protein sequence: CASSFGANIFESTEAFF.

As concerns this clonotype: Being one base from a much bigger clone, this may be a read error. The rearrangement joins TRBV7-9 to TRBJ2-3; D call uncertain. V shed 5 bases and J shed 4 bases, with 13 bases lying between them. The V gene's germline CDR1 is SEHNR and CDR2 FQNEAQ (reference sequence). CDR3 length equals 14 residues. The CDR3 region is CASSQANDADTQYF. In DNA, the CDR3 is TGTGCCAGCAGCCAAGCAAATGATGCAGATACGCAGTATTTT.

This clonotype was found many times. V gene TRBV28 combines with J gene TRBJ2-5; 8 bases line up with TRBD1. Germline lookup yields CDR1 MDHEN and CDR2 SYDVKM. This CDR3 is 14 amino acids long. Trimming cost V 5 bases and J 4 bases; bases outside gene matches: 6. This chain's CDR3 is CASSPPGGGETQYF. CDR3 sequence (DNA): TGTGCCAGCAGTCCCCCAGGGGGCGGAGAGACCCAGTACTTC.

The chain joins TRBV14 to TRBJ1-3; TRBD1 agrees at 8 bases. Germline values: CDR1 SGHDN, CDR2 FVKESK. The CDR3 has 15 residues. V was clipped by 4 bases and J by 2 bases; unmatched bases: 4. This chain's CDR3 is CASSLQGVAGNTIYF. The CDR3 bases are TGTGCCAGCAGCCTACAGGGGGTGGCTGGAAACACCATATATTTT.

This clonotype has ten or more counts. V is TRBV30 and J is TRBJ1-1; D call uncertain. The CDR3 is 11 amino acids. Trimming pared 1 base from V and 4 bases from J, leaving 4 bases between. The germline V gene has CDR1 GTSNPN and CDR2 SVGIG (reference sequence). The CDR3 spells CAWSDATEAFF. CDR3 sequence (DNA): TGTGCCTGGAGTGATGCCACTGAAGCTTTCTTT. Together with reference TRBV30 and TRBJ1-1, the CDR3 gives the full variable domain: SQTIHQWPATLVQPVGSPLSLECTVEGTSNPNLYWYRQAAGRGLQLLFYSVGIGQISSEVPQNLSASRPQDRQFILSSKKLLLSDSGFYLCAWSDATEAFFGQGTRLTVV.

Regarding this clonotype: This may arise from a read error, as a much more abundant clone is one base away. The rearrangement links TRBV24-1 to TRBJ2-5; 9 bases fit TRBD1. The CDR3 is made up of 15 amino acids. Per germline, CDR1 KGHDR and CDR2 SFDVKD. In DNA form, the CDR3 reads TGTGCCACCAGTGATACAGGGGGCCGACAAGAGACCCAGCACTTC. This sequence encodes CATSDTGGRQETQHF.

In this sample, this clonotype turned up many times. The gene calls are TRBV29-1 and TRBJ2-5, with 9 bases fitting TRBD2. Trimming removed 7 bases from V and 2 bases from J; junction bases left unmatched: 5. The CDR3 sequence is 13 residues long. The germline V gene has CDR1 SQVTM and CDR2 ANQGSEA. The CDR3 protein is CSGVAGVQETQYF. CDR3 DNA sequence: TGCAGCGGGGTAGCGGGAGTTCAAGAGACCCAGTACTTC.

This clonotype was counted ten times or more. V is TRBV6-1 and J is TRBJ1-5, with D unclear. This CDR3 contains 15 residues. Germline V CDR1 and CDR2: MNHNS, SASEGT. V lost 6 bases and J lost 4, with 16 bases in between. In DNA form, the CDR3 reads TGTGCCAGCAGCAAGACACCGAAGATTAATCAGCCCCAGCATTTT. As protein: CASSKTPKINQPQHF.

This clonotype showed up many times. V gene TRBV3-1 combines with J gene TRBJ2-2; TRBD2 might be the D (5 bases). The CDR3 runs to 14 residues. Trimming cost V 4 bases and J 6 bases, with 12 bases left between them. Germline V CDR1 and CDR2: LGHDT, YNNKEL (reference sequence). The CDR3 DNA reads as TGTGCCAGCAGCCTCTCGGGTAGCGCCGGGGAGCTGTTTTTT. As protein: CASSLSGSAGELFF.

J is TRBJ2-2 and V is TRBV5-1; unclear D gene. Germline V CDR1 and CDR2: SGHRS, YFSETQ. The CDR3 sequence is 17 residues long. V was pared by 0 bases and J by 1 base, with 13 bases between. Here the CDR3 reads CASSLGLGLMNTGELFF. CDR3 DNA: TGCGCCAGCAGCTTGGGACTGGGCCTAATGAACACCGGGGAGCTGTTTTTT.

This clonotype was counted ten times or more. The chain combines TRBV28 with TRBJ1-1; 7 nucleotides line up with TRBD1. The germline V gene encodes CDR1 MDHEN and CDR2 SYDVKM. The V and J ends lost 5 bases and 5 bases, in that order; junction bases with no gene match: 8. The CDR3 is 14 residues long. CDR3 residues: CASSPSTGNTEAFF. For the CDR3, the DNA is TGTGCCAGCAGTCCCTCGACAGGGAATACTGAAGCTTTCTTT.

This clonotype showed up many times. The chain uses TRBV5-1 and TRBJ2-3; 11 bases fit TRBD1. The germline CDR1 and CDR2 sequences are SGHRS and YFSETQ. J lost 4 bases, V lost 4 bases, and 5 bases had no gene match. This CDR3 contains 15 residues. This chain's CDR3 is CASSIGQGASDTQYF. CDR3 DNA: TGCGCCAGCAGCATTGGACAGGGGGCGTCAGATACGCAGTATTTT.

This clonotype was detected many times. The chain combines TRBV28 with TRBJ2-5, with 8 positions matching TRBD1. The germline V gene has CDR1 MDHEN and CDR2 SYDVKM. CDR3 length: 14 amino acids. V trimming: 5 bases; J trimming: 5 bases; junction bases outside the gene matches: 7. CDR3 nucleotide sequence: TGTGCCAGCAGTCAACAGGGGGATGGGGAGACCCAGTACTTC. It translates to CASSQQGDGETQYF.

J is TRBJ2-1 and V is TRBV20-1, with 9 bases identical to TRBD2. The length of the CDR3 is 14 residues. V trimming: 7 bases; J trimming: 0 bases; junction bases outside the gene matches: 4. Germline CDR1 reads DFQATT; CDR2 reads SNEGSKA (reference sequence). CDR3 DNA sequence: TGCAGTGGGAGTAGCGGGAGCTCCTACAATGAGCAGTTCTTC. As protein: CSGSSGSSYNEQFF.

This clonotype is a singleton in its sample. The chain uses TRBV20-1 and TRBJ2-7; no reliable D call. CDR3 size: 13 residues. Germline V gene data show CDR1 as DFQATT and CDR2 as SNEGSKA (reference sequence). V lost 0 bases, J lost 4 bases, and 10 bases lay in between. CDR3 residues: CSARDLQAYEQYF. The CDR3 nucleotides are TGCAGTGCTAGAGATTTGCAGGCGTACGAGCAGTACTTC.

This clonotype came up a few times. The rearrangement links TRBV5-1 to TRBJ2-1; maybe TRBD1 (6 bases). V was clipped by 4 bases and J by 8 bases, with 13 bases between them. CDR1 and CDR2 (germline): SGHRS, YFSETQ. The CDR3 is 13 amino acids. DNA of the CDR3: TGCGCCAGCAGCGGTATTGGGGGCGATGAGCAGTTCTTC. Its translation is CASSGIGGDEQFF.

This clonotype has ten or more counts. This sequence joins TRBV30 and TRBJ1-2; D remains unclear. The germline V gene has CDR1 GTSNPN and CDR2 SVGIG (reference sequence). V shed 1 base and J shed 5 bases, with 17 bases lying between them. This CDR3 contains 15 residues. The CDR3 sequence: CAWSALQRVAYGYTF. The CDR3, as DNA: TGTGCCTGGAGTGCCCTTCAAAGGGTTGCATATGGCTACACCTTC.